This T cell receptor (beta chain) is from a study of CD8 T cells in ankylosing spondylitis. Notes on the study in general: As for the disease-linked clones, they showed a CD8+ phenotype and occurred at relatively low frequencies in peripheral blood. Researchers reportedly found disease-linked clones significantly enriched in matched ankylosing spondylitis synovial fluid. Ankylosing spondylitis blood seemed to carry a telltale TCR beta motif made of roughly 8 highly homologous variants. Earlier studies detected some motif variants in reactive arthritis synovial fluid and blood.

Germline CDR1 reads SGHTA; CDR2 reads FQGNSA. Losses at the gene ends were 5 bases for V and 2 bases for J; bases not matched to a gene: 7. The CDR3 length is 17 residues. Many counts were recorded for this clonotype. Its antigen is as yet unknown. Making use of molecular barcodes, quantitative 5'-RACE generated TCR beta libraries. TCRdb itself ran the 5' RACE reads through MiXCR, one entry per CDR3 protein. This sample has 500,000 to 650,000 distinct CDR3 sequences, with roughly 5.3% found just once. Input material: blood, either unsorted or a sorted T cell fraction (not recorded which). The TCR comes from a male donor with ankylosing spondylitis. This chain joins TRBV7-2 and TRBJ2-3; 13 nucleotides agree with TRBD2. CDR3 residues: CASSLGLAGDFTDTQYF. The CDR3 coding sequence is TGTGCCAGCAGCCTCGGACTAGCGGGGGACTTCACAGATACGCAGTATTTT.